This entry concerns a single TCR beta chain. Its antigen remains unknown. The CDR3 covers 12 residues. Germline CDR1 and CDR2: SGHRS and YFSETQ. Between the trimmed V and J ends, which lost 0 bases and 7 bases, there was a span of 5 bases. The data belong to a study of stem cell transplantation in POMP-related autoinflammatory disease. Background on the study: Before transplant, CD4+ T cells skewed naive and CD8+ proportions were low. Study outcomes and limitations: PRAID patients trended toward lower TRB diversity and higher clonality in all analyzed T-cell subsets.

PRAID combined immunodeficiency and autoinflammation. Clones were read by immunoSEQ multiplex PCR, and TCRdb kept only the in-frame ones, dropping some. The sample yields around 32,000 clones, 88% seen once. This clonotype was sampled from a human donor with POMP-related autoinflammation and immune dysregulation (PRAID). Sequencing was performed on CD4+ T cells from PBMCs, taken before stem cell transplantation. The chain couples TRBV5-1 to TRBJ2-1, with D unclear. In DNA form, the CDR3 reads TGCGCCAGCAGCTTGGCAAGGAATGAGCAGTTCTTC. This translates into CASSLARNEQFF.